The next 12 T cell receptor beta chains were all read from a single sample in a study of vaccination and CD4 T cells after COVID-19. The sample's time point: late sampling 161 to 241 days after vaccination in three convalescent patients. Sample treatment: roughly 10-day PBMC culture with coronavirus spike peptide pools or control peptides (ViraFEST assay). Their antigens remain unidentified. Sequencing of DNA taken from cultured CD4+ T cells relied on the Oncomine TCR Beta short-read assay. TCRdb reprocessed the PCR reads via MiXCR and lists one record per CDR3 protein. In the table there are 20,000 to 25,000 distinct CDR3 sequences, roughly 50% of which are singletons. The sample in question was CD4+ T cells from blood, cultured in vitro, obtained about 7 months after SARS-CoV-2 vaccination. Every receptor here comes from a human donor who had recovered from COVID-19.

V gene TRBV7-3 combines with J gene TRBJ2-3; D not certain. The CDR3 length is 14 residues. Trimming left V 1 base short and J 1 base short, with 6 bases between. Per germline, CDR1 SGHTA and CDR2 FQGTGA. The CDR3 nucleotides are TGTGCCAGCAGCTTAAGGCAGGGCACAGATACGCAGTATTTT. Translating it yields CASSLRQGTDTQYF.

The chain employs TRBV29-1 and TRBJ1-2; the D is unclear. Trimming pared 2 bases from V and 4 bases from J, leaving 8 bases between. CDR1 is SQVTM, CDR2 ANQGSEA, per germline. The length of the CDR3 is 12 residues. The CDR3 DNA follows: TGCAGCGTTGAAAGGGCCAGCTATGGCTACACCTTC. It translates to CSVERASYGYTF.

This chain connects TRBV7-2 to TRBJ2-7; 10 nucleotides line up with TRBD2. The ends lost 1 base at V and 7 bases at J; junction bases unmatched: 7. The CDR3 covers 15 residues. Germline loops: CDR1 SGHTA, CDR2 FQGNSA. CDR3 nucleotides: TGTGCCAGCAGCTTAGTCCTAGCGGGGGCCGGGGAGCAGTACTTC. It encodes CASSLVLAGAGEQYF.

This clonotype was picked up one time. The chain combines TRBV4-2 with TRBJ1-1, with D unclear. V lost 6 bases and J lost 0, with 14 bases in between. CDR3 length equals 15 residues. Germline V CDR1 and CDR2: LGHNA, YNFKEQ. The CDR3, as DNA: TGTGCCAGCAGTCCGACTAATAGTGTGAACACTGAAGCTTTCTTT. Amino acids: CASSPTNSVNTEAFF.

This chain connects TRBV15 to TRBJ2-7; TRBD1 matches at 8 bases. With V trimmed by 3 bases and J by 0 bases, 13 bases remained unmatched. Per germline, CDR1 LNHNV and CDR2 YYDKDF (reference sequence). This CDR3 spans 18 amino acids. The CDR3: CATSSPGTGSLSSYEQYF. CDR3 DNA sequence: TGTGCCACCAGCAGTCCCGGGACAGGCAGTCTCAGCTCCTACGAGCAGTACTTC.

This clonotype was counted only a few times. The gene calls are TRBV20-1 and TRBJ2-3; TRBD2 is a possible D gene (6 bases). The ends were cut back, 3 bases at V and 4 bases at J, with 8 bases in the middle. Germline-derived CDR1 and CDR2 are DFQATT and SNEGSKA (reference sequence). The CDR3 loop spans 12 amino acids. The CDR3 region has the DNA TGCAGTGCTAGCGGGAGCGCAGATACGCAGTATTTT. Its protein product is CSASGSADTQYF.

The J gene is TRBJ1-1, the V gene TRBV6-1; no reliable D call. Germline lookup yields CDR1 MNHNS and CDR2 SASEGT. The CDR3 consists of 13 residues. The V gene lost 6 bases and the J gene lost 3 bases, with 11 bases spanning the gap. The CDR3 here is CASREYRHTEAFF. CDR3 in DNA: TGTGCCAGCAGAGAATATCGGCACACTGAAGCTTTCTTT.

The V call is TRBV28, the J call TRBJ1-2; 7 bases line up with TRBD1. Germline values: CDR1 MDHEN, CDR2 SYDVKM. The CDR3 runs to 13 residues. Trimming took 2 bases from V and 8 from J; bases not matched to a gene: 5. CDR3 in amino acids: CASSLDRDGGYTF. CDR3 DNA sequence: TGTGCCAGCAGTTTAGACAGGGATGGGGGCTACACCTTC.

The chain has TRBV20-1 and TRBJ2-1; D is possibly TRBD2 (6 bases). The V end was cut by 1 base, the J end by 4 bases, with 14 bases between. CDR1 is DFQATT and CDR2 is SNEGSKA in the germline V gene (reference sequence). The CDR3 runs to 15 residues. CDR3 nucleotides: TGCAGTGCTAGAGTTTTCGCGGGGCAATACAATGAGCAGTTCTTC. Its protein product is CSARVFAGQYNEQFF.

This clonotype was recorded only once. The V gene is TRBV7-9, the J gene TRBJ2-7; TRBD1 aligns across 7 bases. CDR3 length: 16 residues. Germline assignment: CDR1 SEHNR and CDR2 FQNEAQ (reference sequence). Trimming at V came to 2 bases and at J to 3 bases, leaving 10 bases not matched to a gene. The DNA for the CDR3 is TGTGCCAGCAGCTTAACTCCCGGGACAGAGAGCTACGAGCAGTACTTC. This sequence encodes CASSLTPGTESYEQYF.

This clonotype occurred once. The chain links TRBV6-2 or TRBV6-3 to TRBJ2-7, with 8 bases identical to TRBD1. CDR1 and CDR2 (germline): MNHEY, SVGEGT. Trimming removed 4 bases from V and 0 bases from J; junction bases left unmatched: 8. The CDR3 sequence is 16 residues long. CDR3 bases: TGTGCCAGCAGTTTCACCCCTGGGACAGGCTCCTACGAGCAGTACTTC. Translating it yields CASSFTPGTGSYEQYF.

In DNA, the CDR3 is TGTGCCAGCAGCCCGACGACTAGCGGCACAGATACGCAGTATTTT. Protein: CASSPTTSGTDTQYF. The chain couples TRBV7-6 to TRBJ2-3, with 8 bases fitting TRBD2. The germline V gene has CDR1 SGHVS and CDR2 FNYEAQ. V lost 5 bases and J lost 1; bases outside the gene matches: 5. The CDR3 covers 15 residues. Combining the CDR3 with reference TRBV7-6 and TRBJ2-3 gives the whole variable domain GAGVSQSPRYKVTKRGQDVALRCDPISGHVSLYWYRQALGQGPEFLTYFNYEAQQDKSGLPNDRFSAERPEGSISTLTIQRTEQRDSAMYRCASSPTTSGTDTQYFGPGTRLTVL.